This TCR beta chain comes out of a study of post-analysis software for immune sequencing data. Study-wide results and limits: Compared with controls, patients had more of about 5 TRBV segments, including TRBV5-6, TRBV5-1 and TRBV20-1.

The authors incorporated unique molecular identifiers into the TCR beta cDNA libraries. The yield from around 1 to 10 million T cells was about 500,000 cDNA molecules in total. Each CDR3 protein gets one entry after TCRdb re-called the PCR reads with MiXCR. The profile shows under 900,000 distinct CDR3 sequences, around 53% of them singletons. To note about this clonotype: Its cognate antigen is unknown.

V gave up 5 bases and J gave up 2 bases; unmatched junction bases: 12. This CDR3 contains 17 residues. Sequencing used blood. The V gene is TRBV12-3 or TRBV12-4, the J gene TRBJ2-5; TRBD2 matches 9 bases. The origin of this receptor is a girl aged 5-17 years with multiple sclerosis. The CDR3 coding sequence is TGTGCCAGCAGTCTAAAGAAGTCTAGCGGGGTTCAAGAGACCCAGTACTTC. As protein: CASSLKKSSGVQETQYF.